One sample yielded the 30 T cell receptor beta chains listed below, sequenced in a study of T cell responses to AZD1222 COVID-19 vaccine. Sequencing used immunoSEQ multiplex PCR; TCRdb keeps in-frame clones, though not all of them. This sample yields 90,000 to 130,000 clones, of which roughly 90% are seen a single time; more than 2% belongs to the top ten. Material: peripheral blood, obtained 28 days after the second AZD1222 dose. The receptors here all came from an adult who received the AZD1222 COVID-19 vaccine.

V gene TRBV2 combines with J gene TRBJ2-2; 9 bases map to TRBD2. Germline V gene lookup returns CDR1 SNHLY and CDR2 FYNNEI. The CDR3 has 16 amino acids. The V and J ends lost 4 bases and 0 bases, in that order; junction bases with no gene match: 3. CDR3 nucleotide sequence: TGTGCCAGCAGTGTAAAGCGGGGGGCGAACACCGGGGAGCTGTTTTTT. The encoded protein is CASSVKRGANTGELFF.

J is TRBJ1-5 and V is TRBV11-2, with D perhaps TRBD1 (5 bases). The CDR3 covers 15 residues. The V end was cut by 3 bases, the J end by 6 bases, with 15 bases between. From germline, CDR1 is SGHAT and CDR2 FQNNGV. CDR3 protein: CASSLTGAKSQPQHF. The CDR3, as DNA: TGTGCCAGCAGCTTGACCGGGGCGAAAAGTCAGCCCCAGCATTTT.

The chain links TRBV7-9 to TRBJ2-4; D may be TRBD1 (5 bases). Germline values: CDR1 SEHNR, CDR2 FQNEAQ (reference sequence). Trimming removed 1 base from V and 7 bases from J, with 5 bases in between. This CDR3 region has 12 residues. DNA for the CDR3: TGTGCCAGCAGCTTAGAGGGGAACATTCAGTACTTC. Its protein is CASSLEGNIQYF.

The V and J genes are TRBV2 and TRBJ1-1; the D gene is possibly TRBD1 (5 bases). CDR1 is SNHLY, CDR2 FYNNEI, per germline. The CDR3 consists of 15 residues. V lost 3 bases and J lost 4, with 15 bases in between. This CDR3 is CASSDGGGGGTEAFF. For the CDR3, the DNA is TGTGCCAGCAGTGATGGGGGGGGAGGAGGCACTGAAGCTTTCTTT. The variable domain in full, with the rest retrieved from reference TRBV2 and TRBJ1-1, is EPEVTQTPSHQVTQMGQEVILRCVPISNHLYFYWYRQILGQKVEFLVSFYNNEISEKSEIFDDQFSVERPDGSNFTLKIRSTKLEDSAMYFCASSDGGGGGTEAFFGQGTRLTVV.

The chain couples TRBV5-1 to TRBJ1-4, with D hard to call. The CDR3 is 17 amino acids. Trimming cost V 1 base and J 3 bases, with 16 bases left between them. Germline values: CDR1 SGHRS, CDR2 YFSETQ. The CDR3 region is CASSLSLTSAANEKLFF. The DNA of the CDR3 is TGCGCCAGCAGCTTGTCACTCACGTCAGCGGCTAATGAAAAACTGTTTTTT.

This sequence joins TRBV7-3 and TRBJ2-3; D not certain. The ends were cut back, 3 bases at V and 0 bases at J, with 7 bases in the middle. The CDR3 is 14 amino acids. From germline, CDR1 is SGHTA and CDR2 FQGTGA. CDR3 in amino acids: CASSFTPSTDTQYF. CDR3 bases: TGTGCCAGCAGCTTTACCCCAAGCACAGATACGCAGTATTTT. Combining the CDR3 with reference TRBV7-3 and TRBJ2-3 gives the whole variable domain GAGVSQTPSNKVTEKGKYVELRCDPISGHTALYWYRQSLGQGPEFLIYFQGTGAADDSGLPNDRFFAVRPEGSVSTLKIQRTERGDSAVYLCASSFTPSTDTQYFGPGTRLTVL.

The CDR3: CASSLVRTSGGGEQFF. CDR3 coding DNA: TGTGCCAGCAGCTTAGTTAGGACTAGCGGCGGGGGTGAGCAGTTCTTC. This rearrangement joins TRBV7-2 to TRBJ2-1, with TRBD2 identical over 10 bases. Germline CDR1 reads SGHTA; CDR2 reads FQGNSA. CDR3 size: 16 residues. V dropped 1 base and J dropped 9; count of bases not matched to a gene: 9.

The genes are TRBV6-2 or TRBV6-3 and TRBJ1-4; 7 bases line up with TRBD1. Trimming removed 6 bases from V and 3 bases from J; junction bases left unmatched: 4. The CDR3 extends over 14 amino acids. CDR1 MNHEY and CDR2 SVGEGT come from the germline V gene. DNA for the CDR3: TGTGCCAGCAGCCTGACAGGGTCTAATGAAAAACTGTTTTTT. Amino acids: CASSLTGSNEKLFF.

The genes are TRBV15 and TRBJ1-1, with a tentative D call TRBD1 (6 bases). This CDR3 comprises 18 residues. V gave up 0 bases and J gave up 1 base, with 18 bases separating them. Germline CDR1 and CDR2: LNHNV and YYDKDF (reference sequence). CDR3 coding DNA: TGTGCCACCAGCAGAGATTGGGTGGGCGGGGGGCGGAACACTGAAGCTTTCTTT. Translation: CATSRDWVGGGRNTEAFF.

The CDR3 here is CSVDETGGGAGAFF. The DNA for the CDR3 is TGCAGCGTTGACGAGACGGGTGGGGGTGCGGGGGCTTTCTTT. This chain links TRBV29-1 with TRBJ1-1; tentatively, D is TRBD1 (5 bases). V was cut by 3 bases and J by 11 bases, with 22 bases left in between. Germline V lookup: CDR1 SQVTM, CDR2 ANQGSEA. The CDR3 is 14 amino acids.

The V gene is TRBV11-2, the J gene TRBJ1-6; perhaps TRBD1 as D (6 bases). Deletions cut 3 bases from V and 5 bases from J, with 11 bases between. There are 15 residues in the CDR3. Germline CDR1 SGHAT, CDR2 FQNNGV. Here the CDR3 reads CASSFRGANNSPLHF. The CDR3 region has the DNA TGTGCCAGCAGCTTCCGGGGGGCCAATAATTCACCCCTCCACTTT.

The chain combines TRBV5-4 with TRBJ2-2; 7 nucleotides agree with TRBD1. This CDR3 has 18 amino acids. V shed 0 bases and J 4 bases; nucleotides not matched to a gene: 12. Germline loops: CDR1 SGHNT, CDR2 YYREEE (reference sequence). Here the CDR3 DNA reads TGTGCCAGCAGCTTGGGGGGCAGACAGGGCATAGGCACCGGGGAGCTGTTTTTT. Amino acids: CASSLGGRQGIGTGELFF.

The genes are TRBV7-3 and TRBJ2-5; no reliable D call. V lost 4 bases, J lost 1 base, and 7 bases lay in between. The CDR3 length is 13 residues. Germline-derived CDR1 and CDR2 are SGHTA and FQGTGA. Here the CDR3 DNA reads TGTGCCAGCAGCTCTGGTGGCCAAGAGACCCAGTACTTC. Translating it yields CASSSGGQETQYF.

The V call is TRBV9, the J call TRBJ2-3, with D possibly being TRBD2 (5 bases). This CDR3 is built from 16 residues. The V gene lost 0 bases and the J gene lost 0 bases, with 11 bases spanning the gap. The germline V gene encodes CDR1 SGDLS and CDR2 YYNGEE. The CDR3 is CASSVGLATSTDTQYF. The CDR3 region has the DNA TGTGCCAGCAGCGTAGGGCTAGCCACTAGCACAGATACGCAGTATTTT.

The J gene is TRBJ2-7, the V gene TRBV10-3, with TRBD1 identical over 10 bases. Germline V gives CDR1 ENHRY, CDR2 SYGVKD. V was clipped by 1 base and J by 3 bases; unmatched bases: 9. There are 17 residues in the CDR3. Here the CDR3 reads CAISEYGTGDHRYEQYF. The CDR3 DNA reads TGTGCCATCAGTGAGTATGGGACAGGGGACCACCGCTACGAGCAGTACTTC.

CDR3 residues: CASSLDPTGFIYGYTF. CDR3 coding DNA: TGTGCCAGCAGCTTAGATCCGACAGGGTTTATCTATGGCTACACCTTC. The chain carries TRBV11-2 and TRBJ1-2; TRBD1 matches 7 bases. The CDR3 sequence is 16 residues long. V was clipped by 0 bases and J by 4 bases; unmatched bases: 8. Germline-derived CDR1 and CDR2 are SGHAT and FQNNGV.

The V gene is TRBV3-1 (or the pseudogene TRBV3-2), the J gene TRBJ1-4, with D unclear. The CDR3 consists of 12 residues. The V and J ends lost 4 bases and 10 bases respectively, with 10 bases between them. Germline values: CDR1 LGHDT, CDR2 YNNKEL (reference sequence). The CDR3 region has the DNA TGTGCCAGCAGCCTAGGGATAAGAAAACTGTTTTTT. Amino acid sequence: CASSLGIRKLFF.

This clone was counted between two and nine times. V and J are TRBV9 and TRBJ1-1; 10 bases are a match to TRBD1. CDR3 size: 14 residues. The V segment lost 4 bases and the J segment 4 bases; nucleotides outside the gene matches: 4. Germline CDR1 reads SGDLS; CDR2 reads YYNGEE. CDR3 residues: CASSKDRGRTEAFF. CDR3 nucleotides: TGTGCCAGCAGCAAAGACAGGGGGCGCACTGAAGCTTTCTTT.

The V gene is TRBV7-9, the J gene TRBJ2-7; the match to TRBD1 covers 8 bases. The CDR3 extends over 15 amino acids. Germline lookup yields CDR1 SEHNR and CDR2 FQNEAQ (reference sequence). V trimming: 5 bases; J trimming: 6 bases; junction bases outside the gene matches: 12. The CDR3 nucleotides read TGTGCCAGCAGCCGGGACTCTAGGACAGGGAGCGAGCAGTACTTC. It yields the protein CASSRDSRTGSEQYF. The full variable domain, completed using reference TRBV7-9 and TRBJ2-7, is DTGVSQNPRHKITKRGQNVTFRCDPISEHNRLYWYRQTLGQGPEFLTYFQNEAQLEKSRLLSDRFSAERPKGSFSTLEIQRTEQGDSAMYLCASSRDSRTGSEQYFGPGTRLTVT.

This clone was observed once. The chain is built from TRBV27 and TRBJ1-2, with 8 bases identical to TRBD1. This CDR3 has 15 amino acids. Germline V gives CDR1 MNHEY, CDR2 SMNVEV (reference sequence). With V trimmed by 5 bases and J by 0 bases, 5 bases remained unmatched. CDR3: CASSQWTGSNYGYTF. In DNA, the CDR3 is TGTGCCAGCAGTCAATGGACAGGGTCTAACTATGGCTACACCTTC.

The J gene is TRBJ2-1, the V gene TRBV7-9; no clear D gene. The germline gives CDR1 SEHNR, CDR2 FQNEAQ (reference sequence). This CDR3 has 13 residues. V gave up 7 bases and J gave up 5 bases, with 12 bases separating them. CDR3 nucleotide sequence: TGTGCCAGCAACCGACACCTAAACAATGAGCAGTTCTTC. The encoded protein is CASNRHLNNEQFF.

J is TRBJ1-3 and V is TRBV6-5, with D unresolved. V lost 0 bases and J 4 bases, leaving 10 bases between the germline ends. Germline loops: CDR1 MNHEY, CDR2 SVGAGI. This CDR3 spans 15 amino acids. The CDR3 is CASSYSGNKGNTIYF. In DNA form, the CDR3 reads TGTGCCAGCAGTTACTCTGGTAATAAGGGAAACACCATATATTTT.

This rearrangement joins TRBV20-1 to TRBJ1-5; the match to TRBD1 covers 7 bases. The germline V gene has CDR1 DFQATT and CDR2 SNEGSKA (reference sequence). J was trimmed by 5 bases and V by 3 bases; bases with no gene match: 10. The CDR3 has 15 residues. CDR3 coding DNA: TGCAGTGCTAGTAGAAACAGGGGTGGCGATCAGCCCCAGCATTTT. It encodes CSASRNRGGDQPQHF.

The chain links TRBV13 to TRBJ2-1, with 12 bases identical to TRBD2. This CDR3 is built from 16 residues. The germline CDR1 and CDR2 sequences are PRHDT and FYEKMQ (reference sequence). J was trimmed by 6 bases and V by 8 bases; bases with no gene match: 11. CDR3 nucleotide sequence: TGTGCCAGCGTCCTTTCTAGCGGGGGGGCCCCCAATGAGCAGTTCTTC. Protein product: CASVLSSGGAPNEQFF.

In nucleotides, the CDR3 is TGTGCCAGCAGCCAAGACGCCACCTATGGCTACACCTTC. Its protein is CASSQDATYGYTF. V gene TRBV3-1 (or the pseudogene TRBV3-2) combines with J gene TRBJ1-2, with D hard to call. The CDR3 is made up of 13 amino acids. CDR1 and CDR2 (germline): LGHDT, YNNKEL (reference sequence). V was shortened by 0 bases and J by 4 bases, with 6 bases between the two germline ends.

To note about this clone: The junction does not match germline at one end; this may be a read error. The chain has TRBV4-2 and TRBJ2-7; D remains ambiguous. The CDR3 totals 13 residues. Per germline, CDR1 LGHNA and CDR2 YNFKEQ. CDR3 coding DNA: TGTGCCAGCAGCCAAGATTCCGCTGGGCACACAAGATTC. Protein: CASSQDSAGHTRF.

The rearrangement uses TRBV6-5 and TRBJ2-3, with 9 bases fitting TRBD1. The CDR3 covers 15 residues. The trim removed 6 bases at V and 2 bases at J, leaving 6 bases unmatched. Germline V lookup: CDR1 MNHEY, CDR2 SVGAGI. Here the CDR3 reads CASRRDRAPTDTQYF. CDR3 DNA sequence: TGTGCCAGCAGGAGGGACAGGGCCCCCACAGATACGCAGTATTTT.

V gene TRBV7-3 combines with J gene TRBJ1-6; no definite D call. Deletions cut 0 bases from V and 6 bases from J, with 9 bases between. The CDR3 spans 15 residues. Germline lookup yields CDR1 SGHTA and CDR2 FQGTGA. As DNA, the CDR3 is TGTGCCAGCAGCTTAACCGGGCGGCTTAATTCACCCCTCCACTTT. This encodes CASSLTGRLNSPLHF.

This chain links TRBV6-5 with TRBJ1-4; a weak D match, TRBD1 (5 bases). CDR3 length equals 16 residues. The V gene lost 0 bases and the J gene lost 5 bases, with 13 bases spanning the gap. CDR1 is MNHEY, CDR2 SVGAGI, per germline. CDR3 amino acids: CASSYSSRGANEKLFF. Written as DNA, the CDR3 is TGTGCCAGCAGTTACTCGAGTCGAGGGGCAAATGAAAAACTGTTTTTT.

The rearrangement joins TRBV6-5 to TRBJ2-7; 12 bases are a match to TRBD1. With 5 bases clipped from V and 5 bases from J, the junction kept 10 bases outside the gene matches. The germline CDR1 and CDR2 sequences are MNHEY and SVGAGI. The CDR3 loop spans 16 amino acids. The CDR3 reads CASSNFRDRGRDEQYF. The CDR3 DNA reads TGTGCCAGCAGTAACTTCCGGGACAGGGGGCGGGACGAGCAGTACTTC.